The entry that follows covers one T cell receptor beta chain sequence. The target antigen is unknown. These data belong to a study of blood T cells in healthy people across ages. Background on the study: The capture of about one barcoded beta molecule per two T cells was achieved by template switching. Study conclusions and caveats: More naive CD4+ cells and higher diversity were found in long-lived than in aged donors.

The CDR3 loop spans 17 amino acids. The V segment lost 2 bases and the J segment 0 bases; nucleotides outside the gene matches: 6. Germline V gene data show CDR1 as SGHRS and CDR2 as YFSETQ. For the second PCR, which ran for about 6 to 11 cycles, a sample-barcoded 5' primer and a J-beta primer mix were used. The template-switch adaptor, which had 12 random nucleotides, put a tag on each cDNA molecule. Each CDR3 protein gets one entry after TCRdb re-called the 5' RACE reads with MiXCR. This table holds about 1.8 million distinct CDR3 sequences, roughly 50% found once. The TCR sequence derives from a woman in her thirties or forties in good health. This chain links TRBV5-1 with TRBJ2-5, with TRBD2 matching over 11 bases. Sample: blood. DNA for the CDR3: TGCGCCAGCAGCTTCCGAGGACTAGCGGGCTACCAAGAGACCCAGTACTTC. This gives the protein CASSFRGLAGYQETQYF.